This passage covers 6 T cell receptor beta chains from one sample sequenced in a study of metastatic and nonmetastatic thyroid tumors. TCRdb redid the clone calls on the PCR reads using MiXCR. The sample records around 30,000 clones, 18% being singletons. Thyroid surgery took place with no prior treatment in any patient. The sequenced sample was blood. All receptors come from a female donor with papillary thyroid cancer or a benign thyroid nodule (not recorded which). Some clones in this sample may be carry-over from other donors' samples.

This clone was seen at least ten times. The J gene is TRBJ2-1, the V gene TRBV7-6, with unresolved D. Germline values: CDR1 SGHVS, CDR2 FNYEAQ. V was clipped by 1 base and J by 4 bases, with 11 bases between them. This CDR3 comprises 15 residues. The CDR3, as DNA: TGTGCCAGCAGCTTAGATTCTGGAGTTTACAATGAGCAGTTCTTC. Translated: CASSLDSGVYNEQFF.

Points on this clone: This may be a read error: a much more frequent sequence differs by one nucleotide. The same CDR3 is also encoded by other DNA sequences in this sample. This chain uses TRBV7-2 with TRBJ2-3; D is unclear. The CDR3 loop spans 11 amino acids. CDR1 is SGHTA, CDR2 FQGNSA, per germline. The CDR3: CASSLADTQYF. As DNA, the CDR3 is TGTGCCAGCAGCTTAGCTGATACTCAGTATTTT.

This clone showed up many times. At one of its ends the junction is not consistent with the germline gene, which may arise from a read error. This chain connects TRBV7-7 to TRBJ2-5; D may correspond to TRBD1 or TRBD2 (6 bases each). Per germline, CDR1 SSHAT and CDR2 FNYEAQ (reference sequence). CDR3 size: 15 residues. DNA for the CDR3: TGTGCTAGCAGCTTAGCCGGGGGCCCGGGGGAGACCCAGTACTTC. This encodes CASSLAGGPGETQYF.

This clone occurred many times. The rearrangement joins TRBV7-2 to TRBJ2-1; D is perhaps TRBD2 (5 bases). The germline V gene has CDR1 SGHTA and CDR2 FQGNSA. The V gene lost 2 bases and the J gene lost 4 bases, with 12 bases spanning the gap. The CDR3 is 15 residues long. CDR3 protein: CASSLSEGIYNEQFF. The CDR3 DNA follows: TGTGCCAGCAGCTTAAGCGAGGGAATATACAATGAGCAGTTCTTC.

The gene calls are TRBV20-1 and TRBJ2-7; 7 bases agree with TRBD1. The junction had 8 bases not matched to a gene; V was cut back by 6 bases and J by 0 bases. Germline assignment: CDR1 DFQATT and CDR2 SNEGSKA (reference sequence). CDR3 length: 14 residues. The CDR3 spells CSAGITGVSYEQYF. As DNA, the CDR3 is TGCAGTGCCGGAATTACAGGGGTCTCCTACGAGCAGTACTTC.

The table lists this clone with a few counts. A junction boundary mismatches the germline segment, possibly from a read error. The rearrangement links TRBV6-1 to TRBJ2-7; D is unresolved. Germline V gene lookup returns CDR1 MNHNS and CDR2 SASEGT. The CDR3 has 12 amino acids. The CDR3: CASSLTFYEHYF. CDR3 sequence (DNA): TGTGCCAGCAGCCTGACCTTCTACGAGCATTACTTC.